By its share, the clone carrying this T cell receptor (beta chain) is medium-sized. Within the sample, other DNA sequences also encode this same CDR3. These data belong to a study of blood T cell repertoires in COVID-19. Study-wide background: The United States, Italy and Spain provided the acute and convalescent COVID-19 samples.

Original processing methods: Nucleated cell counts were estimated from reference gene primer amplification. TCRdb keeps only in-frame clones here, not all; method: immunoSEQ multiplex PCR. V and J calls and clone size come straight from that table; D and trimming were deduced from the DNA. The sample has some 210,000 clones; around 89% are singletons. Germline CDR1 is SGHRS and CDR2 is YFSETQ. Trimming shortened V by 2 bases and J by 0 bases, and 8 bases separated the two germline ends. This CDR3 has 14 residues. The specimen sequenced was peripheral blood. The rearrangement uses TRBV5-1 and TRBJ1-2; D not certain. This sequence originates from a woman in her thirties or forties with acute or convalescent COVID-19. The CDR3 region is CASSLAPSNYGYTF. The CDR3 DNA sequence: TGCGCCAGCAGCTTAGCTCCTTCTAACTATGGCTACACCTTC. Complete variable domain (other parts from reference TRBV5-1 and TRBJ1-2): KAGVTQTPRYLIKTRGQQVTLSCSPISGHRSVSWYQQTPGQGLQFLFEYFSETQRNKGNFPGRFSGRQFSNSRSEMNVSTLELGDSALYLCASSLAPSNYGYTFGSGTRLTVV.